These 28 T cell receptor beta chains were all obtained from the same sample, sequenced in a study of blood T cell repertoires in COVID-19. Some clones are missing from TCRdb's copy, which holds only in-frame ones; the method was immunoSEQ multiplex PCR. Found here are about 160,000 clones, around 77% of them singletons; the top ten hold about 3%. Sequences were obtained from peripheral blood. The origin of the receptors is a man between 65 and 79 years old with acute or convalescent COVID-19.

The rearrangement links TRBV6-1 to TRBJ1-5; TRBD1 matches 7 bases. CDR3 size: 15 residues. Per the germline V gene, CDR1 is MNHNS and CDR2 is SASEGT. V shed 2 bases and J 9 bases; nucleotides not matched to a gene: 10. The CDR3 protein is CASSELGQTRLPQHF. The CDR3 nucleotides are TGTGCCAGCAGTGAACTGGGACAGACCCGATTGCCCCAGCATTTT.

This rearrangement joins TRBV21-1 to TRBJ2-7; the table's TRBD1 call for D was not verified on the DNA. TRBV21-1 is reported as a pseudogene. The CDR3 totals 15 residues. CDR3 nucleotides: TGTGCCAGCAGCCCGCGGCGACAGGGGTCCTACGAGCAGTACTTC. It codes for CASSPRRQGSYEQYF.

The V call is TRBV5-1, the J call TRBJ1-4; a weak D match, TRBD1 (6 bases). Germline loops: CDR1 SGHRS, CDR2 YFSETQ. CDR3 length equals 16 residues. V lost 4 bases and J lost 0, with 13 bases in between. CDR3 DNA sequence: TGCGCCAGCAGCAATCGACAGGCGGCAACTAATGAAAAACTGTTTTTT. As protein: CASSNRQAATNEKLFF.

In nucleotides, the CDR3 is TGCAGCACGGACAGAAACTATGGCTACACCTTC. Translation gives CSTDRNYGYTF. V is TRBV29-1 and J is TRBJ1-2, with D possibly being TRBD1 (6 bases). V gave up 8 bases and J gave up 2 bases, with 9 bases separating them. Germline V gives CDR1 SQVTM, CDR2 ANQGSEA. This CDR3 is 11 amino acids long.

The rearrangement uses TRBV23-1 and TRBJ2-1; 9 nucleotides line up with TRBD1. TRBV23-1 is an ORF; its function is uncertain. With V trimmed by 4 bases and J by 2 bases, 6 bases remained unmatched. The CDR3 runs 16 residues. CDR3 sequence reads: CASSRDRAKAYNEQFF. CDR3 sequence (DNA): TGCGCCAGCAGTCGGGACAGGGCGAAGGCCTACAATGAGCAGTTCTTC.

The chain recombines TRBV29-1 with TRBJ2-5, with D hard to call. The germline V gene has CDR1 SQVTM and CDR2 ANQGSEA. The CDR3 sequence is 13 residues long. The germline V and J ends were trimmed by 3 bases and 3 bases, with 11 bases remaining between them. The CDR3 DNA is TGCAGCGTTGAGGCGGTATCTAAAGAGACCCAGTACTTC. Protein product: CSVEAVSKETQYF.

This chain links TRBV6-2 or TRBV6-3 with TRBJ2-3; TRBD2 agrees at 10 bases. This CDR3 is 16 amino acids long. CDR1 and CDR2 from the germline V gene are MNHEY and SVGEGT. V shed 2 bases, J shed 5 bases, and the junction held 7 bases outside the gene matches. This CDR3 reads CASSYGLADAGDTQYF. CDR3 DNA: TGTGCCAGCAGTTACGGACTAGCGGACGCGGGAGATACGCAGTATTTT.

The chain's CDR3 is CASSLVWEKETQYF. In DNA form, the CDR3 reads TGCGCCAGCAGCTTGGTCTGGGAGAAAGAGACCCAGTACTTC. V and J are TRBV5-1 and TRBJ2-5; D is perhaps TRBD2 (5 bases). The ends were cut back, 0 bases at V and 3 bases at J, with 9 bases in the middle. The germline gives CDR1 SGHRS, CDR2 YFSETQ. This CDR3 region has 14 residues.

This clone occurred a few times. V is TRBV29-1 and J is TRBJ1-1; 12 bases align to TRBD1. In germline, CDR1 is SQVTM, CDR2 ANQGSEA. V shed 6 bases and J 1 base; nucleotides not matched to a gene: 6. This CDR3 comprises 15 residues. The CDR3 loop is CSVPGTGGTNTEAFF. In DNA, the CDR3 is TGCAGCGTGCCCGGGACAGGGGGCACGAACACTGAAGCTTTCTTT. Combining the CDR3 with reference TRBV29-1 and TRBJ1-1 gives the whole variable domain SAVISQKPSRDICQRGTSLTIQCQVDSQVTMMFWYRQQPGQSLTLIATANQGSEATYESGFVIDKFPISRPNLTFSTLTVSNMSPEDSSIYLCSVPGTGGTNTEAFFGQGTRLTVV.

V gene TRBV11-3 combines with J gene TRBJ1-4; 8 bases are shared with TRBD1. Germline CDR1 and CDR2: SGHNT and YENEEA. This CDR3 is built from 15 residues. V lost 5 bases to trimming and J lost 0 bases; unmatched junction nucleotides: 2. The CDR3, as DNA: TGTGCCAGCAGCCCAGGGGGCGCAACTAATGAAAAACTGTTTTTT. Amino acids: CASSPGGATNEKLFF.

The CDR3 coding sequence is TGTGCCAGCAGTTTTGACGGGACTAGCGGATACAATGAGCAGTTCTTC. Translating it yields CASSFDGTSGYNEQFF. The rearrangement joins TRBV27 to TRBJ2-1; 11 nucleotides align to TRBD2. Trimming at V came to 3 bases and at J to 4 bases, leaving 5 bases not matched to a gene. The length of the CDR3 is 16 residues. CDR1 and CDR2 (germline): MNHEY, SMNVEV (reference sequence).

The chain recombines TRBV24-1 with TRBJ1-5; the D is unclear. V was pared by 3 bases and J by 5 bases, with 4 bases between. Germline CDR1 KGHDR, CDR2 SFDVKD. The CDR3 totals 12 residues. The CDR3 loop reads CATSDPDQPQHF. The CDR3 DNA follows: TGTGCCACCAGTGATCCCGATCAGCCCCAGCATTTT.

The chain uses TRBV2 and TRBJ2-7, with D perhaps TRBD1 (5 bases). V lost 4 bases, J lost 4 bases, and 5 bases lay in between. The CDR3 is made up of 11 amino acids. The V gene's germline CDR1 is SNHLY and CDR2 FYNNEI. The CDR3 sequence: CASSGTYEQYF. The CDR3 DNA follows: TGTGCCAGCAGTGGGACATACGAGCAGTACTTC.

In its sample, this clone was seen once. The chain recombines TRBV7-2 with TRBJ2-7, with TRBD2 matching over 8 bases. The CDR3 extends over 16 amino acids. Losses at the gene ends were 0 bases for V and 3 bases for J; bases not matched to a gene: 7. From germline, CDR1 is SGHTA and CDR2 FQGNSA. DNA for the CDR3: TGTGCCAGCAGCTTAGCGAGCGGGACTAGTATCTACGAGCAGTACTTC. Translating it yields CASSLASGTSIYEQYF.

V usage is TRBV5-1 and J usage is TRBJ2-7, with 11 bases aligning to TRBD1. After removal of 4 bases from V and 3 bases from J, the junction contained 9 bases not matched to a gene. The CDR3 has 16 residues. Germline lookup yields CDR1 SGHRS and CDR2 YFSETQ. The CDR3 DNA reads as TGCGCCAGCAGCCGGGGAACCGGGACAGGGGGCTACGAGCAGTACTTC. It yields the protein CASSRGTGTGGYEQYF.

The V and J genes are TRBV7-2 and TRBJ2-1; 11 bases map to TRBD2. V dropped 3 bases and J dropped 6; count of bases not matched to a gene: 4. CDR1 and CDR2 from the germline V gene are SGHTA and FQGNSA. The length of the CDR3 is 15 residues. The CDR3, as DNA: TGTGCCAGCAGCTTTGATAGCGGGAGGGTCAATGAGCAGTTCTTC. Its translation is CASSFDSGRVNEQFF.

This sequence joins TRBV10-3 and TRBJ1-3; no reliable D call. V was trimmed by 8 bases and J by 0 bases, leaving 8 bases between them. Germline loops: CDR1 ENHRY, CDR2 SYGVKD. The CDR3 runs 13 residues. The CDR3 DNA is TGTGCCATCGGTACATACTCTGGAAACACCATATATTTT. Translated, it gives CAIGTYSGNTIYF.

V is TRBV10-2 and J is TRBJ1-5; no clear D gene. Trimming shortened V by 4 bases and J by 0 bases, and 13 bases separated the two germline ends. CDR1 WSHSY and CDR2 SAAADI come from the germline V gene. This CDR3 is built from 16 residues. The CDR3 DNA reads TGCGCCAGCAGTGGGGCCGACCTCTATAGCAATCAGCCCCAGCATTTT. It specifies CASSGADLYSNQPQHF.

This clone was observed once. This chain uses TRBV11-3 with TRBJ2-3; 8 nucleotides line up with TRBD2. Germline V gene data show CDR1 as SGHNT and CDR2 as YENEEA. There are 16 residues in the CDR3. V was pared by 5 bases and J by 0 bases, with 7 bases of the junction left unmatched. CDR3 residues: CASSARLAPSTDTQYF. In DNA form, the CDR3 reads TGTGCCAGCAGCGCGCGACTAGCGCCTAGCACAGATACGCAGTATTTT.

This chain links TRBV14 with TRBJ2-3, with a tentative D call TRBD2 (6 bases). The CDR3 runs 16 residues. The germline V gene has CDR1 SGHDN and CDR2 FVKESK. The V gene lost 1 base and the J gene lost 8 bases, with 19 bases spanning the gap. The CDR3 DNA reads TGTGCCAGCAGCCAAGCGGGGGAAGGACGGTCTGCTACGCAGTATTTT. Protein product: CASSQAGEGRSATQYF.

The chain combines TRBV5-1 with TRBJ1-1; tentatively, D is TRBD1 (5 bases). V was pared by 4 bases and J by 5 bases, with 15 bases between. The germline V gene has CDR1 SGHRS and CDR2 YFSETQ. The length of the CDR3 is 14 residues. Here the CDR3 DNA reads TGCGCCAGCAGCCCCGCGGGGGGGGGAACTGAAGCTTTCTTT. Translation: CASSPAGGGTEAFF.

J is TRBJ2-1 and V is TRBV19, with D tentatively TRBD1 (6 bases). The CDR3 spans 16 residues. V lost 6 bases to trimming and J lost 5 bases, with 20 bases between them. CDR1 LNHDA and CDR2 SQIVND come from the germline V gene (reference sequence). The CDR3 nucleotides are TGTGCCAGTAGCCCCACCGGCAGGGGTGGGAACAATGAGCAGTTCTTC. Translation: CASSPTGRGGNNEQFF.

The chain is built from TRBV3-1 (or the pseudogene TRBV3-2) and TRBJ1-1, with D perhaps matching TRBD1 (6 bases). Germline V gene sequence: CDR1 LGHDT, CDR2 YNNKEL (reference sequence). V lost 4 bases and J lost 4, with 10 bases in between. The length of the CDR3 is 13 residues. CDR3 protein: CASSPQGFTEAFF. CDR3 nucleotides: TGTGCCAGCAGCCCGCAGGGGTTCACTGAAGCTTTCTTT.

This clone showed up just a few times. The chain recombines TRBV28 with TRBJ1-1; TRBD1 might be the D (6 bases). Germline V gives CDR1 MDHEN, CDR2 SYDVKM. The V end lost 1 base, the J end lost 9 bases, and 18 bases lay between the germline ends. The CDR3 runs 15 residues. DNA for the CDR3: TGTGCCAGCAGTTTATTAACCGGGAAAGGGGGTCAAGCTTTCTTT. It codes for CASSLLTGKGGQAFF.

V usage is TRBV10-3 and J usage is TRBJ1-1; TRBD1 aligns across 12 bases. The CDR3 extends over 16 amino acids. The J segment lost 4 bases and the V segment lost 6 bases, leaving 9 bases of the junction unmatched. From germline, CDR1 is ENHRY and CDR2 SYGVKD. Here the CDR3 reads CAISGGTGGGGTEAFF. In nucleotides, the CDR3 is TGTGCCATCAGCGGGGGGACAGGGGGCGGCGGCACTGAAGCTTTCTTT.

The chain recombines TRBV6-5 with TRBJ1-1; 7 nucleotides align to TRBD1. Trimming removed 6 bases from V and 3 bases from J; junction bases left unmatched: 4. CDR1 MNHEY and CDR2 SVGAGI come from the germline V gene. The CDR3 runs to 13 residues. The CDR3 nucleotides are TGTGCCAGCAGAGGCACAGGGGACACTGAAGCTTTCTTT. It yields the protein CASRGTGDTEAFF.

V is TRBV24-1 and J is TRBJ2-1; the match to TRBD2 covers 10 bases. The germline CDR1 and CDR2 sequences are KGHDR and SFDVKD. V lost 3 bases and J lost 6; bases outside the gene matches: 7. The CDR3 consists of 16 residues. The CDR3 DNA is TGTGCCACCAGTGATCCGCCTAGCGGGAGAGGCAATGAGCAGTTCTTC. As protein: CATSDPPSGRGNEQFF.

This chain uses TRBV4-3 with TRBJ2-3; 9 nucleotides agree with TRBD2. The CDR3 covers 18 residues. Germline-derived CDR1 and CDR2 are LGHNA and YSLEER. V was clipped by 0 bases and J by 0 bases; unmatched bases: 7. CDR3 sequence reads: CASSQDTLAGVSTDTQYF. CDR3 sequence (DNA): TGCGCCAGCAGCCAAGACACCTTAGCGGGAGTGAGCACAGATACGCAGTATTTT.